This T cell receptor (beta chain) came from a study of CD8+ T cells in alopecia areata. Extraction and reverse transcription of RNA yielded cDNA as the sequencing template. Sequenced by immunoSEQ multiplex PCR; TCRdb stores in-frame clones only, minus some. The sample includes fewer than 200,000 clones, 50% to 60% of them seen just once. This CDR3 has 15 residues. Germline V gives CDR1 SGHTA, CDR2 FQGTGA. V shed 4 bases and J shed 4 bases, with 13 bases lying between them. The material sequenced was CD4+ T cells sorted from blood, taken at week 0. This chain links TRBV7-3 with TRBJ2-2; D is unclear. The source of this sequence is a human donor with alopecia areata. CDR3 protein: CASSSSVASTGELFF. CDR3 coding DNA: TGTGCCAGCAGCTCCTCCGTGGCCTCCACCGGGGAGCTGTTTTTT.